This TCR beta chain was recorded in a study of T cell repertoires in cytomegalovirus infection. The germline V gene has CDR1 ENHRY and CDR2 SYGVKD. V lost 4 bases to trimming and J lost 6 bases, with 10 bases between them. The CDR3 extends over 13 amino acids. Only a few counts were recorded for this clonotype. Its antigen is not known. TCRdb re-analysed the reads in MiXCR, keeping a single row per CDR3 protein. The sample shows roughly 45,000 distinct CDR3 sequences, 20% of them seen only once. This clonotype was sampled from a human donor in good health (CMV status not recorded). Some clones in this sample may be carry-over from other donors' samples. Sequencing used PBMCs, sequenced either directly or after in vitro stimulation (not recorded which). The chain employs TRBV10-3 and TRBJ1-5, with unresolved D. In DNA form, the CDR3 reads TGTGCCATCAGTGGGACTGCCGGTCAGCCCCAGCATTTT. Protein sequence: CAISGTAGQPQHF.